A selection of T cell receptor beta chains follows, all from one sample in a study of T-cell memory formation after mild COVID-19. One entry per CDR3 protein results from TCRdb running MiXCR on the 5' RACE reads. This table has over 150,000 distinct CDR3 sequences, about 20% appearing once. The sample consisted of PBMCs or a T cell subset sorted from them (not recorded which). These receptors were taken from an adult woman who had mild COVID-19 (a few samples of this study predate the infection). Cell type and time point are not known. The CDR3 runs from the conserved cysteine through the conserved F or W. The order of the fields is J gene, V gene, D gene, clone size, CDR3 DNA, CDR3 protein. D genes are given only for firm matches. Rows give clone size only sometimes, using once, few, many, or a class for an expanded clone.

TRBJ1-1	TRBV20-1	-	few	TGCAGTGCTAGAAAACAGGGGAACACTGAAGCTTTCTTT	CSARKQGNTEAFF
TRBJ2-1	TRBV12-3/TRBV12-4	TRBD2	few	TGTGCCAGCAGTCCTCCAGATCTGCGGGGGGCCTACAATGAGCAGTTCTTC	CASSPPDLRGAYNEQFF
TRBJ2-7	TRBV6-2/TRBV6-3	-	few	TGTGCCAGCAGTTACTCGCCAGGGCCGGTCGACGAGCAGTACTTC	CASSYSPGPVDEQYF
TRBJ1-2	TRBV6-5	-	once	TGTGCCAGCAGTCACGATTACAGGAGCCCCTATGGCTACACCTTC	CASSHDYRSPYGYTF
TRBJ2-1	TRBV12-3/TRBV12-4	-	many	TGTGCCAGCAGTTTAGCAACCCCTAGCTCCTACAATGAGCAGTTCTTC	CASSLATPSSYNEQFF
TRBJ2-1	TRBV24-1	-	-	TGTGCTGCAGGCGGGTACTACAATGAGCAGTTCTTC	CAAGGYYNEQFF
TRBJ2-1	TRBV29-1	-	-	TGCAGCGTTGGTCCTACAGGGAAGGGTTGGTTCTTC	CSVGPTGKGWFF
TRBJ1-5	TRBV20-1	TRBD1	-	TGCAGTGCTAGTGGGACAGCTAATAGCAATCAGCCCCAGCATTTT	CSASGTANSNQPQHF
TRBJ1-3	TRBV4-1	TRBD1	few	TGCGCCAGCAGCCAAGAACAGGGGGCGCCTGGAAACACCATATATTTT	CASSQEQGAPGNTIYF
TRBJ2-5	TRBV7-9	-	many	TGTGCCAGCAGCTTAGCGGCCGAGACCCAGTACTTC	CASSLAAETQYF
TRBJ2-2	TRBV6-2/TRBV6-3	-	few	TGTGCCAGCGGTATAGCGCCCAACACCGGGGAGCTGTTTTTT	CASGIAPNTGELFF
TRBJ2-1	TRBV12-3/TRBV12-4	TRBD2	few	TGTGCCAGCAGTGAAGCGGGGGGCCCCATGAGCTCCTACAATGAGCAGTTCTTC	CASSEAGGPMSSYNEQFF
TRBJ1-5	TRBV6-5	TRBD1	few	TGTGCCAGCAGACCTGGACAGGGGACTCAGCCCCAGCATTTT	CASRPGQGTQPQHF
TRBJ2-7	TRBV7-2	TRBD2	-	TGTGCCAGCAGCTCGAGCGGGAGTGTCTATGAGCAGTACTTC	CASSSSGSVYEQYF
TRBJ2-1	TRBV29-1	TRBD2	few	TGCAGCGTTGAGGATCATGTAGCGGGAGAGTTCTTC	CSVEDHVAGEFF
TRBJ2-7	TRBV7-9	-	-	TGTGCCAGCAGCCCCCCGGCAAGGATCGGCGAGCAGTACTTC	CASSPPARIGEQYF
TRBJ2-7	TRBV9	-	-	TGTGCCAGCAGCGTAGGGTTGGGCTCCGAGCAGTACTTC	CASSVGLGSEQYF
TRBJ2-7	TRBV7-6	TRBD2	few	TGTGCCAGCAGCTTAACGGCGGGAGATTCCGACGAGCAGTACTTC	CASSLTAGDSDEQYF
TRBJ2-7	TRBV18	TRBD1	-	TGTGCCAGCTCACCACGACCGGGACAGGGTCCCTACGAGCAGTACTTC	CASSPRPGQGPYEQYF
TRBJ1-1	TRBV5-1	-	few	TGCGCCAGCAGCTCCCTCCCCGGGACGGTGAACACTGAAGCTTTCTTT	CASSSLPGTVNTEAFF
TRBJ2-3	TRBV15	-	-	TGTGCCACCAGCACTACTTCCCCGCCTCTATTAGGGGAGGTTTCGCAGTATTTT	CATSTTSPPLLGEVSQYF
TRBJ2-1	TRBV11-2	-	-	TGTGCCAGCAGCTTTAAGGGCTCCTATGAGCAGTTCTTC	CASSFKGSYEQFF
TRBJ2-1	TRBV27	TRBD2	few	TGTGCCAGCAGTTTAGAGGCTAGCGGGATCGATGAGCAGTTCTTC	CASSLEASGIDEQFF
TRBJ1-1	TRBV6-5	-	-	TGTGCCAGCAGTTACGGTGACCCATCGGACACTGAAGCTTTCTTT	CASSYGDPSDTEAFF
TRBJ1-1	TRBV29-1	-	-	TGCAGCGTGGCCGAAGGCACTGAAGCTTTCTTT	CSVAEGTEAFF
TRBJ2-5	TRBV7-3	TRBD2	-	TGTGCCAGCAGCTTATATGGGAGGGACTCAAAAGAGACCCAGTACTTC	CASSLYGRDSKETQYF
TRBJ2-5	TRBV12-3/TRBV12-4	-	-	TGTGCCAGCAGGGATCGCGGGGATAGAGAGACCCAGTACTTC	CASRDRGDRETQYF
TRBJ2-1	TRBV7-3	-	few	TGTGCCAGCAGCTCCGGACTACCCTACAATGAGCAGTTCTTC	CASSSGLPYNEQFF